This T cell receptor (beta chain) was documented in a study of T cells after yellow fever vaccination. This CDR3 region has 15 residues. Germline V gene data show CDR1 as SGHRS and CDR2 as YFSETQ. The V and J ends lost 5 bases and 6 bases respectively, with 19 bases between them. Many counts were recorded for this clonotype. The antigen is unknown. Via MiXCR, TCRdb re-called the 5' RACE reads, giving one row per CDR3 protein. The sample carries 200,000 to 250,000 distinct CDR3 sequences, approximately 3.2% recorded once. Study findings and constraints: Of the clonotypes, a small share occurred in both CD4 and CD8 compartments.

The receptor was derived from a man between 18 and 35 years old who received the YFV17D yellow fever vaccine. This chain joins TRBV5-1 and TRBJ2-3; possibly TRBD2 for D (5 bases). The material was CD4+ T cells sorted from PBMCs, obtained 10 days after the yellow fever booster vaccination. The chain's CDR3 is CASSLGQTDSDTQYF. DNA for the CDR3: TGCGCCAGCAGTCTGGGTCAGACGGACTCGGATACGCAGTATTTT.